A single T cell receptor beta chain is shown here with its context. This record comes from a study of cytotoxic CD8 clonotypes in ibrutinib-treated CLL. TCRdb keeps only in-frame clones here, not all; method: immunoSEQ multiplex PCR. The data show about 16,000 clones, with 65% to 70% seen just once and about 18% held by the top ten. CDR1 SEHNR and CDR2 FQNEAQ come from the germline V gene (reference sequence). V lost 6 bases, J lost 2 bases, and 7 bases lay in between. The CDR3 length is 12 residues. V is TRBV7-9 and J is TRBJ1-1, with no clear D. The TCR sequence derives from a human donor with chronic lymphocytic leukemia. The starting material was PBMCs, obtained before ibrutinib treatment. The CDR3 is CASRAANTEAFF. The DNA of the CDR3 is TGTGCCAGCAGGGCAGCCAACACTGAAGCTTTCTTT.